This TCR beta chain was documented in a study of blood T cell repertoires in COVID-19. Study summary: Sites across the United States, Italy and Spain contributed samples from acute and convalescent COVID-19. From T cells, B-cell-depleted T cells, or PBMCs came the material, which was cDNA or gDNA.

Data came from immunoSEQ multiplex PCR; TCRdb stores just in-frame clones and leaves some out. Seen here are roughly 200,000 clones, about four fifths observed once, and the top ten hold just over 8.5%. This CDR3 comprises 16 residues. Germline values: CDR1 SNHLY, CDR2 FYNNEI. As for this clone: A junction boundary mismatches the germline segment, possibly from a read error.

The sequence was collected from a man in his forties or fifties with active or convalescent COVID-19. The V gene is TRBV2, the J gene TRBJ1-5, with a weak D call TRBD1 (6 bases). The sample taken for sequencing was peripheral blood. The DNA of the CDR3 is TGTGCCAGCAGCGAAGGCCACAGGGCACCCAGTCAGCCCCAGCATTTT. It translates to CASSEGHRAPSQPQHF.